Below, 18 T cell receptor beta chains from the same sample are listed, as sequenced in a study of cytomegalovirus exposure and HLA in healthy donors. This PCR relied on a set of 60 Vbeta primers and 13 Jbeta primers. Repertoires were generated with immunoSEQ multiplex PCR, while TCRdb's copy carries only in-frame clones and drops some. In the table there are about 42,000 clones, roughly half of which are singletons. Sequences were obtained from PBMCs. Receptors were obtained from a human donor in good health.

This chain joins TRBV6-5 and TRBJ1-5; possible D gene TRBD1, 6 bases. CDR3 length: 15 residues. Germline CDR1 and CDR2: MNHEY and SVGAGI. The V end lost 2 bases, the J end lost 6 bases, and 14 bases lay between the germline ends. CDR3 nucleotide sequence: TGTGCCAGCAGTTACCCTACAGGGTCGGGTCAGCCCCAGCATTTT. Its translation: CASSYPTGSGQPQHF.

This clone came up once. J is TRBJ2-2 and V is TRBV6-5; TRBD1 matches 8 bases. Germline trimming cut 6 bases from V and 4 bases from J; bases unmatched to any gene: 7. Germline lookup yields CDR1 MNHEY and CDR2 SVGAGI. The CDR3 is 15 residues long. In nucleotides, the CDR3 is TGTGCCAGCAGCCCACAGGGGGTTGGCACCGGGGAGCTGTTTTTT. Translated, it gives CASSPQGVGTGELFF.

Only a few counts were recorded for this clone. The genes are TRBV14 and TRBJ2-1; tentatively, D is TRBD1 (6 bases). The CDR3 has 16 residues. V shed 0 bases and J shed 7 bases, with 16 bases lying between them. Germline CDR1 reads SGHDN; CDR2 reads FVKESK. As DNA, the CDR3 is TGTGCCAGCAGCCAAGATCCGTGGGGGCGGAGGAATGAGCAGTTCTTC. Protein product: CASSQDPWGRRNEQFF. Supplemented by reference TRBV14 and TRBJ2-1, the full variable domain reads EAGVTQFPSHSVIEKGQTVTLRCDPISGHDNLYWYRRVMGKEIKFLLHFVKESKQDESGMPNNRFLAERTGGTYSTLKVQPAELEDSGVYFCASSQDPWGRRNEQFFGPGTRLTVL.

V usage is TRBV19 and J usage is TRBJ1-6; D may be TRBD1 (6 bases). Trimming cost V 6 bases and J 6 bases, with 15 bases left between them. This CDR3 is built from 15 residues. Germline-derived CDR1 and CDR2 are LNHDA and SQIVND (reference sequence). CDR3 in amino acids: CASRGVVGGNSPLHF. The CDR3 DNA is TGTGCCAGTAGAGGGGTGGTAGGGGGTAATTCACCCCTCCACTTT.

The J gene is TRBJ1-4, the V gene TRBV7-9, with 10 bases identical to TRBD1. CDR1 is SEHNR, CDR2 FQNEAQ, per germline (reference sequence). After removal of 1 base from V and 7 bases from J, the junction contained 3 bases not matched to a gene. CDR3 length: 15 amino acids. The CDR3 here is CASSLVGQGREKLFF. The CDR3 DNA reads as TGTGCCAGCAGCTTAGTGGGACAGGGGCGTGAAAAACTGTTTTTT.

This clone was picked up a small number of times. The J gene is TRBJ2-3, the V gene TRBV28; 14 bases agree with TRBD2. This CDR3 has 18 residues. V dropped 6 bases and J dropped 5; count of bases not matched to a gene: 13. Germline lookup yields CDR1 MDHEN and CDR2 SYDVKM. This CDR3 is CASSFTRLAGGLVDTQYF. CDR3 sequence (DNA): TGTGCCAGCAGCTTTACCCGACTAGCGGGGGGGTTGGTAGATACGCAGTATTTT.

V gene TRBV6-1 combines with J gene TRBJ1-2; perhaps TRBD1 as D (5 bases). The germline V gene has CDR1 MNHNS and CDR2 SASEGT. V was pared by 6 bases and J by 4 bases, with 12 bases between. The CDR3 is 13 residues long. CDR3 DNA: TGTGCCAGCAGGGCCTCGGGGGGCTATGGCTACACCTTC. As protein: CASRASGGYGYTF.

The rearrangement links TRBV5-1 to TRBJ2-2; the match to TRBD2 covers 8 bases. Germline CDR1 SGHRS, CDR2 YFSETQ. Trimming removed 1 base from V and 6 bases from J; junction bases left unmatched: 8. The CDR3 covers 16 residues. DNA for the CDR3: TGCGCCAGCAGCTTGAGGAGCGGGAGTTCATCCGGGGAGCTGTTTTTT. Protein product: CASSLRSGSSSGELFF.

The CDR3 loop is CASSHLDRNYGYTF. CDR3 nucleotides: TGTGCCAGCAGTCACCTCGACAGAAACTATGGCTACACCTTC. The chain uses TRBV14 and TRBJ1-2; TRBD1 might be the D (5 bases). The length of the CDR3 is 14 residues. The germline V gene has CDR1 SGHDN and CDR2 FVKESK. V dropped 6 bases and J dropped 2 bases, with 13 bases sitting between them.

This clone occurred a few times. This chain uses TRBV5-1 with TRBJ2-3; TRBD2 aligns across 9 bases. The V gene's germline CDR1 is SGHRS and CDR2 YFSETQ. Trimming took 0 bases from V and 5 from J; bases not matched to a gene: 10. This CDR3 contains 17 residues. Written as DNA, the CDR3 is TGCGCCAGCAGCTTGGTTTTTTTCGCGGGGGGGCGAGATACGCAGTATTTT. This sequence encodes CASSLVFFAGGRDTQYF.

The chain links TRBV15 to TRBJ2-1; 13 nucleotides align to TRBD2. In germline, CDR1 is LNHNV, CDR2 YYDKDF (reference sequence). V lost 0 bases, J lost 7 bases, and 9 bases stayed unmatched. The CDR3 covers 18 residues. For the CDR3, the DNA is TGTGCCACCAGCAGAGATCCACAACTAGCGGGGGGGAATAATGAGCAGTTCTTC. This translates into CATSRDPQLAGGNNEQFF.

In this sample, this clone turned up a few times. Relative to the germline gene, one junction end is altered; a read error may explain this. The chain links TRBV7-7 to TRBJ2-3, with D tentatively TRBD1 (6 bases). CDR3 length: 18 residues. From germline, CDR1 is SSHAT and CDR2 FNYEAQ (reference sequence). CDR3 amino acids: CASSLEVYRDSSTDTQYF. CDR3 sequence (DNA): TGTGCTAGCAGCTTAGAGGTGTACAGGGATTCTAGCACAGATACGCAGTATTTT.

The rearrangement uses TRBV7-2 and TRBJ2-5, with a possible D match to TRBD2 (6 bases). The DNA end is a closer match to TRBJ2-7, so the J assignment may be wrong. In germline, CDR1 is SGHTA, CDR2 FQGNSA. The CDR3 contains 15 residues. The chain's CDR3 is CASSPRWDWTYEQYF. As DNA, the CDR3 is TGTGCCAGCAGCCCCCGATGGGACTGGACCTACGAGCAGTACTTC.

This clone has a single count. The CDR3 sequence is CSVVGGLGTGELFF. In DNA, the CDR3 is TGCAGCGTTGTTGGAGGGCTGGGCACCGGGGAGCTGTTTTTT. The genes are TRBV29-1 and TRBJ2-2; D possibly corresponds to TRBD2 (6 bases). Trimming removed 4 bases at V and 4 bases at J, with 13 bases between. From germline, CDR1 is SQVTM and CDR2 ANQGSEA. The CDR3 totals 14 residues.

The rearrangement links TRBV7-3 to TRBJ2-1; 14 bases align to TRBD2. The V segment lost 5 bases and the J segment 8 bases; nucleotides outside the gene matches: 8. The germline gives CDR1 SGHTA, CDR2 FQGTGA. The CDR3 extends over 16 amino acids. In DNA, the CDR3 is TGTGCCAGCAGCAGAACCGGGACTAGCGGGGGAGATGAGCAGTTCTTC. Its translation: CASSRTGTSGGDEQFF.

The V and J genes are TRBV6-5 and TRBJ2-7; no clear D gene. The CDR3 runs to 11 residues. Germline values: CDR1 MNHEY, CDR2 SVGAGI. Trimming took off 4 bases at V and 3 bases at J, with 4 bases between the two ends. CDR3: CASSFYYEQYF. CDR3 nucleotide sequence: TGTGCCAGCAGTTTTTACTACGAGCAGTACTTC.

The sample holds a few counts of this clone. This sequence joins TRBV19 and TRBJ1-5; D gene ambiguous. Looked up from germline, CDR1 is LNHDA and CDR2 is SQIVND (reference sequence). Trimming left V 5 bases short and J 7 bases short, with 15 bases between. The CDR3 spans 14 residues. DNA for the CDR3: TGTGCCAGTAGTCTCCGGTGGGCGCAACAGCCCCAGCATTTT. It translates to CASSLRWAQQPQHF.

V is TRBV7-9 and J is TRBJ2-7; perhaps TRBD2 as D (5 bases). The CDR3 consists of 14 residues. Trimming cost V 5 bases and J 0 bases, with 11 bases left between them. CDR1 is SEHNR and CDR2 is FQNEAQ in the germline V gene (reference sequence). The CDR3 DNA follows: TGTGCCAGCAGCCCCTCTGGGAGCTCCTACGAGCAGTACTTC. It specifies CASSPSGSSYEQYF.